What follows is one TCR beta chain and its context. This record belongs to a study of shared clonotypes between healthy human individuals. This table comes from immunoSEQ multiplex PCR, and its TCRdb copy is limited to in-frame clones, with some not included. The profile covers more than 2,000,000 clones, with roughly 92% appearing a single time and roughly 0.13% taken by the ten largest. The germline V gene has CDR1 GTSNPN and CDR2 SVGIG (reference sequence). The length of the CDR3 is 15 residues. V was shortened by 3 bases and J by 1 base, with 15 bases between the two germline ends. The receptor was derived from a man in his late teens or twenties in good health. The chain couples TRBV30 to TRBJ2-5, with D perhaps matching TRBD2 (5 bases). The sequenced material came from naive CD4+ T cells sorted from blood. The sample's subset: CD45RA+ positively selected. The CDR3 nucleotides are TGTGCCTGGAGGAGACTCGGGAACGCCCAAGAGACCCAGTACTTC. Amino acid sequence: CAWRRLGNAQETQYF.